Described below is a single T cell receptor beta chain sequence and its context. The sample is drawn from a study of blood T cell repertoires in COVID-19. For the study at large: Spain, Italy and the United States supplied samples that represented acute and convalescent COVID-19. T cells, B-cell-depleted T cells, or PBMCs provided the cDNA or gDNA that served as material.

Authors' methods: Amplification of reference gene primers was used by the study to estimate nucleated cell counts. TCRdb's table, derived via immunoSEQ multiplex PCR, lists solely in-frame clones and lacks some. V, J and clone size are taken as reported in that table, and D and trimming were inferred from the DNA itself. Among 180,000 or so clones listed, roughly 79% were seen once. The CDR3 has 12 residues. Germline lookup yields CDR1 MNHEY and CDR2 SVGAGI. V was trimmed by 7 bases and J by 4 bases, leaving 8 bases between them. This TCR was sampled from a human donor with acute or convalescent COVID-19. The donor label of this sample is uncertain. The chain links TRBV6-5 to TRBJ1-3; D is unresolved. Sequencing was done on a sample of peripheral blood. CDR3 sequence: CASTYAGNTIYF. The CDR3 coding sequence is TGTGCCAGCACCTACGCGGGAAACACCATATATTTT.